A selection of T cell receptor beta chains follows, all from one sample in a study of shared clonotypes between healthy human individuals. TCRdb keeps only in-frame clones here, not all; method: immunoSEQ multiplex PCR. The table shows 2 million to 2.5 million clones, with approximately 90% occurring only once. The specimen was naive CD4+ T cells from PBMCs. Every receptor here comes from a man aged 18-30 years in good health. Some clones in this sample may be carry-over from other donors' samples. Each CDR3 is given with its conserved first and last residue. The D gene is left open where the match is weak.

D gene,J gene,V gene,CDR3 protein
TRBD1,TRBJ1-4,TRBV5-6,CASSPGQQQATNEKLFF
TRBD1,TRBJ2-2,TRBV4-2,CASSRQGPNTGELFF
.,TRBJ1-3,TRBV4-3,CASSQDRSRFGNTIYF
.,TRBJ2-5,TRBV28,CASRIGETQYF
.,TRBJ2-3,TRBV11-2,CASSSNREKLDTQYF
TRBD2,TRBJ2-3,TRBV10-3,CAISRTSGSGDTDTQYF
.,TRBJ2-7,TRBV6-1,CASIQSYEQYF
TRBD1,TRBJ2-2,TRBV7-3,CASSRDRVGGELFF
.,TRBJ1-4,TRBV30,CAWSVTGEKLFF
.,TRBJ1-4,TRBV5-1,CASSQASSQLSEKLFF
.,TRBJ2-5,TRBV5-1,CASSLQDGETQYF
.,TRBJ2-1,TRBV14,CASARRATQFNEQFF
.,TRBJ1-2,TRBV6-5,CAGGDPNYGYTF
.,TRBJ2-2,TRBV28,CGSMSTGELFF
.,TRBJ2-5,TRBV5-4,CASSGEDQETQYF
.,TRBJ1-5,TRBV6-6,CASNSRDQPQHF
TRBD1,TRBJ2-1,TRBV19,CASSIDRGSYNEQFF
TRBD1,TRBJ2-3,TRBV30,CAWSVFGQGRDTQYF
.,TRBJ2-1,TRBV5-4,CASSIPGRTFGSYNEQFF
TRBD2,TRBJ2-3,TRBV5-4,CASSLAGGLGTDTQYF
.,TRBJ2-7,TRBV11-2,CASSLGQGGSYEQYF
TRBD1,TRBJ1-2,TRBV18,CASSPTGEGYGYTF
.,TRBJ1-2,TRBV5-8,CASSLGGQNYGYTF
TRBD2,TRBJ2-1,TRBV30,CAWSGGRDRTLAGSYNEQFF
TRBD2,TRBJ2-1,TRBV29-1,CSVEALGLAGREKISYNEQFF
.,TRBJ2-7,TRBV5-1,CASSPSSGDPYEQYF
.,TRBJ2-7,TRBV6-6,CASSWGWGSEQYF